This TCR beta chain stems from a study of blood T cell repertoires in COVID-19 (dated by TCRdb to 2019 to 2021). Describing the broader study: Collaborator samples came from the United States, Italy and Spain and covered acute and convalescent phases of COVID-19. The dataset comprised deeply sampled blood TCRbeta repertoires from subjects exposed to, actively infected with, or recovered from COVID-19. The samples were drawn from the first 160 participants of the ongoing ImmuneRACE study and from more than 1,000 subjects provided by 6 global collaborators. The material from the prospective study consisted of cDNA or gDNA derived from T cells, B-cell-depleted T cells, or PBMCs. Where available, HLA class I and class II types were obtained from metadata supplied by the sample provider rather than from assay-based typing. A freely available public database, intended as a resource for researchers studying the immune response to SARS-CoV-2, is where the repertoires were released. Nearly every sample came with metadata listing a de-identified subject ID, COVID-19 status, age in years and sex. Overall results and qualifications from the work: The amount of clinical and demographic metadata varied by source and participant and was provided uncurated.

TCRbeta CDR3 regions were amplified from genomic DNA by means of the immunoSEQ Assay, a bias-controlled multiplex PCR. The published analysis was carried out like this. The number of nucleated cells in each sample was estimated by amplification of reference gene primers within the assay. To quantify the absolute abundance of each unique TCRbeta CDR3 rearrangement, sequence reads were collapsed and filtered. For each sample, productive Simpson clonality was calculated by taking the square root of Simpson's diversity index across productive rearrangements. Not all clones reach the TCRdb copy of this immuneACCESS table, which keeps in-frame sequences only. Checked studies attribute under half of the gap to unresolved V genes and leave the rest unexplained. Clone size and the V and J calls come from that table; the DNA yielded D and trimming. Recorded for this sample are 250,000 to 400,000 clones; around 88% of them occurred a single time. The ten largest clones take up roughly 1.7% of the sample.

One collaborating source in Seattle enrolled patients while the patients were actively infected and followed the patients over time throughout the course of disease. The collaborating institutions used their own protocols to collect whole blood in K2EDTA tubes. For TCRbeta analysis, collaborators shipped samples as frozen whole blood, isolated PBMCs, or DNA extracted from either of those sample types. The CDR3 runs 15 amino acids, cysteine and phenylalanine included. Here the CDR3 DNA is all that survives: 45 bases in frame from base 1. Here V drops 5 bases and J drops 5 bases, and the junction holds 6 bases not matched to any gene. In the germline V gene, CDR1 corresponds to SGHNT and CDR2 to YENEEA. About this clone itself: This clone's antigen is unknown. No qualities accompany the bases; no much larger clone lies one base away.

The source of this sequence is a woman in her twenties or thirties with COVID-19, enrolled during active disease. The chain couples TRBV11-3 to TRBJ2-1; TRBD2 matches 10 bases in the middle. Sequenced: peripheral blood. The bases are TGTGCCAGCAGCCTAGTAGCGGGGGGAGACAATGAGCAGTTCTTC. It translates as CASSLVAGGDNEQFF.